A selection of T cell receptor beta chains follows, all from one sample in a study of blood T cell repertoires in COVID-19. Repertoires were generated with immunoSEQ multiplex PCR, while TCRdb's copy carries only in-frame clones and drops some. This sample yields a few hundred thousand clones, of which 70% to 90% are seen a single time; around 7.2% belongs to the top ten. Source material: peripheral blood. Receptors were obtained from a human donor in a cohort sampled during active COVID-19. Both conserved end residues are part of each CDR3.

TRBV11-3,15,CASSRGTSGGDEQFF
TRBV6-5,15,CASSLARTSTDTQYF
TRBV5-5,13,CASSLGHPRALHF
TRBV2,15,CASTAQGSANYGYTF
TRBV14,16,CASSRLSAGPNNEQFF
TRBV7-2,17,CASSLDLGYFGTYEQYF
TRBV19,16,CASSIGLKGVGEKLFF
TRBV11-2,13,CASSSRGGTRQYF
TRBV25-1,16,CASSDHRGITNEKLFF
TRBV20-1,11,CSARDWPSYTF
TRBV24-1,16,CATSDSQTGVRQPQHF
TRBV6-5,15,CASSYSFSVNTEAFF
TRBV11-1,15,CASSLGGYWNYGYTF
TRBV4-1,14,CASSLAAPHQPQHF
TRBV12-5,14,CASGHSSGANVLTF
TRBV6-1,16,CASSEPGQGWDQPQHF
TRBV24-1,17,CATSDSRAGGFTDTQYF
TRBV7-2,15,CASSLTAGVAYGYTF